The 5 T cell receptor delta chains below were found in one sample sequenced in a study of gamma-delta chains in newborns, infants, children. TCRdb repeated clone calling on the reads with CATT. The sample has 6,000 to 6,500 delta-chain clones, roughly 2.7% seen once. Sequenced sample: blood. These receptors were taken from a child who was a newborn, infant or young child, either healthy, febrile or measles-vaccinated (not recorded which).

Regarding this clone: Since a much larger clone is just one base distant, this may be a read error. The chain couples TRDV2 to TRDJ3, with 8 bases fitting TRDD3. The CDR3 has 19 residues. Germline V gives CDR1 GEAIGNYY, CDR2 EKD. V lost 3 bases to trimming and J lost 0 bases; unmatched junction nucleotides: 9. CDR3 residues: CACDEGNWGVSWDTRQMFF. CDR3 nucleotides: TGTGCCTGTGACGAGGGAAACTGGGGGGTCTCCTGGGACACCCGACAGATGTTTTTC.

By sample fraction, this clone is medium-sized. This chain joins TRDV2 and TRDJ1, with TRDD2 matching 9 bases. In germline, CDR1 is GEAIGNYY, CDR2 EKD. Losses at the gene ends were 3 bases for V and 0 bases for J; bases not matched to a gene: 19. The CDR3 runs to 20 residues. CDR3 sequence (DNA): TGTGCCTGTGACCCTGCCTTCCTACGCCCCCGGGGGAGCCACACCGATAAACTCATCTTT. Translation gives CACDPAFLRPRGSHTDKLIF.

This clone was detected a few times. The chain employs TRDV2 and TRDJ1; 9 positions match TRDD3. This CDR3 region has 15 residues. The V and J ends lost 2 bases and 0 bases, in that order; junction bases with no gene match: 3. Germline V lookup: CDR1 GEAIGNYY, CDR2 EKD. CDR3 sequence: CACDRMGDNTDKLIF. CDR3 bases: TGTGCCTGTGACAGGATGGGGGATAACACCGATAAACTCATCTTT.

Details on this clone: A single base separates this from a much larger clone, so it may be a read error. This chain joins TRDV2 and TRDJ3; TRDD3 might be the D (6 bases). In the absence of a J gene in TCRdb, the DNA was matched to germline to assign it here. The CDR3 is made up of 20 amino acids. The ends were cut back, 0 bases at V and 2 bases at J, with 19 bases in the middle. CDR1 and CDR2 from the germline V gene are GEAIGNYY and EKD. The CDR3 region has the DNA TGTGCCTGTGACACCGGGGGACTCTATAACAGCCCCTGGGACACCCGACAGATGTTTTTC. This sequence encodes CACDTGGLYNSPWDTRQMFF.

For this clone: The protein given by TCRdb reflects a much larger clone and differs at residue 9 from this DNA's translation, likely from a read error; the protein shown is the DNA's translation. J is TRDJ3 and V is TRDV2; D not resolved. Trimming took 4 bases from V and 0 from J, leaving 15 bases between them. This CDR3 comprises 18 residues. Per the germline V gene, CDR1 is GEAIGNYY and CDR2 is EKD. As DNA, the CDR3 is TGTGCCTGTGATCCCGGATTCGCCGACTCCTGGGACACCCGACAGATGTTTTTC. Amino acid sequence: CACDPGFADSWDTRQMFF.